One and the same sample provided the 31 T cell receptor beta chains below, sequenced in a study of breast tumors, draining lymph nodes, adjacent tissues. Axillary draining lymph nodes of breast cancer patients supplied the node samples. TCRdb processed the multiplex PCR reads anew with MiXCR; each CDR3 protein has one entry. The sample lists around 170,000 distinct CDR3 sequences; roughly a third were seen once. Sequenced input: axillary lymph node tissue. All receptors derive from a female donor with breast cancer. Some clones in this sample may be carry-over from other donors' samples.

This chain links TRBV19 with TRBJ1-5; D gene unclear. Germline-derived CDR1 and CDR2 are LNHDA and SQIVND (reference sequence). CDR3 length: 14 amino acids. Trimming left V 1 base short and J 6 bases short, with 10 bases between. CDR3 DNA: TGTGCCAGTAGTATAGCGGGGAGCCTTCAGCCCCAGCATTTT. It specifies CASSIAGSLQPQHF.

The chain employs TRBV19 and TRBJ1-2; the D is unclear. V was trimmed by 5 bases and J by 9 bases, leaving 22 bases between them. CDR3 length: 15 amino acids. Germline V gene data show CDR1 as LNHDA and CDR2 as SQIVND (reference sequence). This chain's CDR3 is CASSPDITNLNRYTF. DNA of the CDR3: TGTGCCAGTAGTCCCGACATTACCAATCTAAACCGCTACACCTTC.

This clonotype was picked up many times. The chain is built from TRBV5-1 and TRBJ2-3; 9 bases fit TRBD2. Trimming took 0 bases from V and 1 from J; bases not matched to a gene: 6. CDR3 length equals 17 residues. Germline values: CDR1 SGHRS, CDR2 YFSETQ. This CDR3 reads CASSLGLTSGRTDTQYF. CDR3 sequence (DNA): TGCGCCAGCAGCTTGGGCCTGACTAGCGGTCGCACAGATACGCAGTATTTT.

This clonotype was detected many times. V gene TRBV2 combines with J gene TRBJ1-2, with 8 bases matching TRBD1. This CDR3 has 13 amino acids. The V segment lost 6 bases and the J segment 5 bases; nucleotides outside the gene matches: 5. Per germline, CDR1 SNHLY and CDR2 FYNNEI. The CDR3 DNA reads as TGTGCCAGCAGCTTTGGGACAGGATATGGCTACACCTTC. It translates to CASSFGTGYGYTF.

Concerning this clonotype: Likely a read error: the CDR3 ends without its conserved phenylalanine or tryptophan. The DNA is omitted, as the CDR3 cannot be located on it reliably, and the CDR3 follows TCRdb's listing. The J gene is TRBJ2-2, the V gene TRBV5-8; TRBD1 reflects the table's D call only, with no check against the DNA. CDR1 SGHTS and CDR2 YDEGEE come from the germline V gene. The CDR3 extends over 10 residues, inclusive of both ends. The CDR3 sequence: CASSFNQGMI.

This clonotype was counted many times. V gene TRBV19 combines with J gene TRBJ1-3; no firm D call. CDR1 and CDR2 (germline): LNHDA, SQIVND (reference sequence). V lost 3 bases, J lost 3 bases, and 21 bases lay in between. This CDR3 comprises 18 residues. The CDR3 loop is CASSIGWATGSGGNTIYF. In DNA, the CDR3 is TGTGCCAGTAGTATTGGCTGGGCGACCGGTTCTGGTGGAAACACCATATATTTT.

The chain employs TRBV12-3 or TRBV12-4 and TRBJ2-3; D is tentatively TRBD1 or TRBD2 (6 bases each). The CDR3 contains 16 residues. Deletions cut 1 base from V and 5 bases from J, with 16 bases between. CDR3 loop: CASSLVGGPALDTQYF. For the CDR3, the DNA is TGTGCCAGCAGTTTAGTAGGGGGGCCCGCACTAGATACGCAGTATTTT.

The J gene is TRBJ2-7, the V gene TRBV7-2; D is ambiguous. Trimming pared 5 bases from V and 6 bases from J, leaving 17 bases between. The germline CDR1 and CDR2 sequences are SGHTA and FQGNSA. This CDR3 comprises 14 residues. Here the CDR3 DNA reads TGTGCCAGCAGCGTTGAAGGGAAAGGGCGCGAGCAGTACTTC. This gives the protein CASSVEGKGREQYF. Based on the CDR3 plus reference TRBV7-2 and TRBJ2-7, the full variable domain is GAGVSQSPSNKVTEKGKDVELRCDPISGHTALYWYRQSLGQGLEFLIYFQGNSAPDKSGLPSDRFSAERTGGSVSTLTIQRTQQEDSAVYLCASSVEGKGREQYFGPGTRLTVT.

The rearrangement links TRBV4-1 to TRBJ2-2; a possible D gene is TRBD2 (6 bases). The germline gives CDR1 MGHRA, CDR2 YSYEKL. Trimming took 1 base from V and 6 from J, leaving 9 bases between them. This CDR3 spans 14 amino acids. The CDR3, as DNA: TGCGCCAGCAGCCAAGTGGGGGGATCCGGGGAGCTGTTTTTT. It translates to CASSQVGGSGELFF.

The table lists this clonotype with many counts. CDR3 residues: CATSRASVYEQYF. CDR3 bases: TGTGCCACCAGCAGAGCTAGCGTCTACGAGCAGTACTTC. This chain links TRBV15 with TRBJ2-7; D perhaps matches TRBD2 (6 bases). Deletions cut 1 base from V and 3 bases from J, with 7 bases between. The V gene's germline CDR1 is LNHNV and CDR2 YYDKDF (reference sequence). The CDR3 contains 13 residues.

The J gene is TRBJ1-1, the V gene TRBV5-1; D perhaps matches TRBD1 (6 bases). Germline CDR1 SGHRS, CDR2 YFSETQ. This CDR3 spans 16 amino acids. Trimming shortened V by 4 bases and J by 1 base, and 17 bases separated the two germline ends. CDR3 DNA sequence: TGCGCCAGCAGCCTGGGGACTGCAGGGGCGAACACTGAAGCTTTCTTT. Protein product: CASSLGTAGANTEAFF.

Notes on this clonotype: A read error may explain this, as a much larger clone is one base away. The chain joins TRBV5-4 to TRBJ2-3; 9 bases agree with TRBD2. V shed 10 bases, J shed 4 bases, and the junction held 10 bases outside the gene matches. The CDR3 has 14 amino acids. Germline CDR1 and CDR2: SGHNT and YYREEE (reference sequence). CDR3 in DNA: TGTGCCGCAGCTTGGCGGGAGGGGGCAGATACGCAGTATTTT. It yields the protein CAAAWREGADTQYF.

This clonotype was seen ten or more times. The V gene is TRBV18, the J gene TRBJ2-5; D is undetermined. This CDR3 is built from 13 residues. Germline V lookup: CDR1 KGHSH, CDR2 LQKENI. Trimming left V 2 bases short and J 2 bases short, with 6 bases between. CDR3 DNA sequence: TGTGCCAGCTCACCAACGGAACAAGAGACCCAGTACTTC. Amino acid sequence: CASSPTEQETQYF.

This clonotype was recorded a few times. This may be a read error: a much more frequent sequence differs by one nucleotide. The chain carries TRBV12-3 or TRBV12-4 and TRBJ2-7, with D hard to call. The CDR3 has 13 residues. The ends were cut back, 3 bases at V and 3 bases at J, with 9 bases in the middle. The CDR3 protein is CASSFGFGYEQYF. CDR3 DNA sequence: TGTGCCAGCAGTTTCGGTTTCGGCTACGAGCAGTACTTC.

This clonotype was counted a few times. This chain joins TRBV11-2 and TRBJ2-5, with D possibly matching TRBD1 (5 bases). Trimming pared 1 base from V and 0 bases from J, leaving 12 bases between. Germline V gene sequence: CDR1 SGHAT, CDR2 FQNNGV. The CDR3 is 16 amino acids. CDR3 loop: CASSLAPDTNQETQYF. The DNA of the CDR3 is TGTGCCAGCAGCTTAGCCCCGGACACTAACCAAGAGACCCAGTACTTC.

This clonotype was found many times. The gene calls are TRBV7-9 and TRBJ2-7, with D possibly matching TRBD1 (5 bases). The CDR3 runs 14 residues. The germline V gene encodes CDR1 SEHNR and CDR2 FQNEAQ (reference sequence). V lost 1 base and J 2 bases, leaving 9 bases between the germline ends. The CDR3 coding sequence is TGTGCCAGCAGCTTAGAGGAGACAGCCTACGAGCAGTACTTC. This translates into CASSLEETAYEQYF.

This clonotype was recorded many times. The chain uses TRBV6-1 and TRBJ2-5; 10 nucleotides line up with TRBD2. Germline CDR1 MNHNS, CDR2 SASEGT. Germline trimming cut 2 bases from V and 5 bases from J; bases unmatched to any gene: 5. CDR3 length: 15 amino acids. The CDR3 DNA reads as TGTGCCAGCAGTGAATTCGGTAGCGGGGGGGAGACCCAGTACTTC. Translating it yields CASSEFGSGGETQYF.

The V gene is TRBV12-3 or TRBV12-4, the J gene TRBJ1-5; 9 bases are shared with TRBD1. The CDR3 has 12 amino acids. V was clipped by 5 bases and J by 15 bases; unmatched bases: 8. The CDR3 nucleotides are TGTGCCAGCAGTGTCAACAGGGGGCCGCTGCATTTT. It codes for CASSVNRGPLHF.

The J gene is TRBJ2-7, the V gene TRBV19; 9 bases fit TRBD2. Trimming cost V 9 bases and J 6 bases; bases outside gene matches: 12. The CDR3 covers 14 residues. Germline assignment: CDR1 LNHDA and CDR2 SQIVND (reference sequence). Here the CDR3 DNA reads TGTGCCAGCCCGAGGGGACTAGCAGAGTCCGAGCAGTACTTC. Amino acids: CASPRGLAESEQYF. Together with reference TRBV19 and TRBJ2-7, the CDR3 gives the full variable domain: DGGITQSPKYLFRKEGQNVTLSCEQNLNHDAMYWYRQDPGQGLRLIYYSQIVNDFQKGDIAEGYSVSREKKESFPLTVTSAQKNPTAFYLCASPRGLAESEQYFGPGTRLTVT.

With respect to this clonotype: A much larger clone differs from this one at a single base, so this may be a read error. The CDR3 DNA reads as TGCGCCAGCAGCTTTTGGAGGAATGAGCACTTCTTC. Translated: CASSFWRNEHFF. This chain uses TRBV5-1 with TRBJ2-1, with D possibly TRBD2 on 5 matching bases. The CDR3 sequence is 12 residues long. Germline CDR1 SGHRS, CDR2 YFSETQ. Looking up the rest from reference TRBV5-1 and TRBJ2-1 gives the full variable domain: KAGVTQTPRYLIKTRGQQVTLSCSPISGHRSVSWYQQTPGQGLQFLFEYFSETQRNKGNFPGRFSGRQFSNSRSEMNVSTLELGDSALYLCASSFWRNEHFFGPGTRLTVL.

This clonotype has ten or more counts. This chain connects TRBV9 to TRBJ1-4, with D possibly being TRBD1 (6 bases). Trimming shortened V by 0 bases and J by 4 bases, and 10 bases separated the two germline ends. Germline V CDR1 and CDR2: SGDLS, YYNGEE. This CDR3 region has 15 residues. CDR3 coding DNA: TGTGCCAGCAGCGTAGGACAGGCCGGTAATGAAAAACTGTTTTTT. Translating it yields CASSVGQAGNEKLFF.

This sequence joins TRBV14 and TRBJ2-3; TRBD2 might be the D (5 bases). V lost 1 base and J 4 bases, leaving 12 bases between the germline ends. Germline assignment: CDR1 SGHDN and CDR2 FVKESK. The CDR3 covers 15 residues. CDR3 in DNA: TGTGCCAGCAGCCAAGCTCGGGTCGGGGCAGATACGCAGTATTTT. Protein product: CASSQARVGADTQYF.

This clonotype was seen many times. The chain is built from TRBV15 and TRBJ2-3, with D perhaps matching TRBD2 (6 bases). The CDR3 is 14 amino acids. V was pared by 3 bases and J by 2 bases, with 9 bases between. CDR1 is LNHNV, CDR2 YYDKDF, per germline (reference sequence). The CDR3 here is CATSRGGYTDTQYF. The CDR3 coding sequence is TGTGCCACCAGCAGGGGGGGATACACAGATACGCAGTATTTT.

This clonotype was found many times. The V gene is TRBV2, the J gene TRBJ2-2; 13 bases map to TRBD2. V shed 3 bases and J 6 bases; nucleotides not matched to a gene: 7. The germline V gene has CDR1 SNHLY and CDR2 FYNNEI. This CDR3 region has 17 residues. CDR3 bases: TGTGCCAGCAGTGATAAGTCACTAGCGGGAGGGCCCGGGGAGCTGTTTTTT. Its protein is CASSDKSLAGGPGELFF.

This clonotype was detected ten times or more. The chain combines TRBV5-8 with TRBJ2-5; D possibly corresponds to TRBD2 (6 bases). In germline, CDR1 is SGHTS, CDR2 YDEGEE. The CDR3 is 13 amino acids. Between the trimmed V and J ends, which lost 4 bases and 5 bases, there was a span of 12 bases. The CDR3 here is CASSLDLAETQYF. DNA for the CDR3: TGTGCCAGCAGCCTGGATCTAGCGGAGACCCAGTACTTC.

The chain uses TRBV29-1 and TRBJ2-5; 11 nucleotides match TRBD1. CDR1 is SQVTM, CDR2 ANQGSEA, per germline. V lost 5 bases and J lost 5; bases outside the gene matches: 7. The CDR3 is 14 amino acids. The CDR3 reads CSVLSDRGPETQYF. The CDR3 DNA sequence: TGCAGCGTTCTCTCGGACAGGGGGCCCGAGACCCAGTACTTC. The complete variable domain, with remaining parts taken from reference TRBV29-1 and TRBJ2-5, reads SAVISQKPSRDICQRGTSLTIQCQVDSQVTMMFWYRQQPGQSLTLIATANQGSEATYESGFVIDKFPISRPNLTFSTLTVSNMSPEDSSIYLCSVLSDRGPETQYFGPGTRLLVL.

This clonotype was detected ten times or more. The rearrangement joins TRBV7-2 to TRBJ2-3, with D possibly called TRBD1 or TRBD2 (6 bases each). Germline V CDR1 and CDR2: SGHTA, FQGNSA. V was shortened by 0 bases and J by 5 bases, with 15 bases between the two germline ends. This CDR3 comprises 16 residues. The DNA for the CDR3 is TGTGCCAGCAGCTTAGCGGGGGGCTTGGGACGAGATACGCAGTATTTT. It yields the protein CASSLAGGLGRDTQYF.

Details on this clonotype: This may come from a read error, since a much larger clone is one base off. J is TRBJ2-1 and V is TRBV20-1; D is uncertain. The CDR3 is 13 residues long. Germline values: CDR1 DFQATT, CDR2 SNEGSKA (reference sequence). The CDR3 reads CSALPTNYNEQLF. Here the CDR3 DNA reads TGCAGTGCCCTTCCCACTAACTACAATGAGCAGCTCTTC.

This clonotype has only a few counts. V gene TRBV5-1 combines with J gene TRBJ2-1; 8 bases match TRBD1. The trim removed 0 bases at V and 6 bases at J, leaving 2 bases unmatched. CDR1 is SGHRS, CDR2 YFSETQ, per germline. The CDR3 sequence is 14 residues long. The CDR3 sequence is CASSLAGQGNEQFF. The CDR3 nucleotides are TGCGCCAGCAGCTTGGCCGGACAGGGCAATGAGCAGTTCTTC.

This clonotype was seen ten or more times. The chain uses TRBV6-1 and TRBJ2-1; unclear D gene. Germline V gives CDR1 MNHNS, CDR2 SASEGT. Trimming stripped 8 bases from V and 2 bases from J, with 7 bases between. CDR3 size: 12 residues. The CDR3 protein is CASGRPYNEQFF. CDR3 nucleotide sequence: TGTGCCAGCGGTCGACCCTACAATGAGCAGTTCTTC.

This clonotype appeared many times. V usage is TRBV7-2 and J usage is TRBJ2-3, with D tentatively TRBD2 (6 bases). The CDR3 has 15 amino acids. V lost 3 bases, J lost 2 bases, and 12 bases lay in between. Germline lookup yields CDR1 SGHTA and CDR2 FQGNSA. This chain's CDR3 is CASSFFGTSTDTQYF. CDR3 in DNA: TGTGCCAGCAGCTTTTTTGGGACTTCCACAGATACGCAGTATTTT.